The sequence of this TCR beta chain was determined in a study of blood T cell repertoires in COVID-19. Per the germline V gene, CDR1 is LNHDA and CDR2 is SQIVND (reference sequence). The CDR3 loop spans 14 amino acids. Deletions cut 2 bases from V and 6 bases from J, with 11 bases between. The study counted Cohort 3 donors as recovered given two negative PCRs, clearance, or symptom resolution. In the original analysis: The assay estimated nucleated cells by amplifying reference gene primers. TCRdb's table, derived via immunoSEQ multiplex PCR, lists solely in-frame clones and lacks some. The DNA was the basis for D and trimming; V, J and clone size are from that table. The data contain a few hundred thousand clones, 85% to 90% of them singletons.

The receptor was isolated from a man aged 35 to 55 who had recovered from COVID-19. Sequencing was performed on PBMCs or T cells enriched from blood (not recorded which). This rearrangement joins TRBV19 to TRBJ1-5, with unresolved D. CDR3 region: CASSISWASQPQHF. Here the CDR3 DNA reads TGTGCCAGTAGTATAAGTTGGGCATCTCAGCCCCAGCATTTT.